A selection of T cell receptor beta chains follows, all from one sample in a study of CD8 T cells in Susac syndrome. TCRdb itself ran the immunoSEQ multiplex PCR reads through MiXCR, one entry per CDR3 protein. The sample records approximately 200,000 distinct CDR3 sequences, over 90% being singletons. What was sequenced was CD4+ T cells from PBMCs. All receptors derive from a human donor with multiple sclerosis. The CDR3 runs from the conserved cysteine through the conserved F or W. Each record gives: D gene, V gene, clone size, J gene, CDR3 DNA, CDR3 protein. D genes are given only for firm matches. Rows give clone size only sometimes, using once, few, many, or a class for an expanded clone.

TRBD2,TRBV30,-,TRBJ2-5,TGTGCCTGGAGTGACCTAGCGGGGGGCGCGGAGACCCAGTACTTC,CAWSDLAGGAETQYF
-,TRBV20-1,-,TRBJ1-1,TGCAGTGCCCAGATTTTTGACACTGAAGCTTTCTTT,CSAQIFDTEAFF
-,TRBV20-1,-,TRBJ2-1,TGCAGTGCTTCACGGGGTCTACACCAGTTCTTC,CSASRGLHQFF
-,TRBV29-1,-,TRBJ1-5,TGCAGCGTTGGGGACGGGGACGGCCTACCCCAGCATTTT,CSVGDGDGLPQHF
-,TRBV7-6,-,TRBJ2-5,TGTGCCAGCAGCCCCCTAGTAGGGGAAGAGACCCAGTACTTC,CASSPLVGEETQYF
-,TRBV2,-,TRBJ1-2,TGTGCCAGCCCACGTCGGCAGGGCCATGGCTACACCTTC,CASPRRQGHGYTF
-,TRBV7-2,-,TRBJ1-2,TGTGCCAGCAGCTTAGCGGACGGGAGGAGCAATGGCTACACCTTC,CASSLADGRSNGYTF
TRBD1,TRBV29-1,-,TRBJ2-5,TGCAGCGTTGGGACAGGGAGAGAGACCCAGTACTTC,CSVGTGRETQYF
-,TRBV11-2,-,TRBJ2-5,TGTGCCAGCAGCTTAGATCCAGGGGAGACCCAGTACTTC,CASSLDPGETQYF
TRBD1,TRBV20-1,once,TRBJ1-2,TGCAGTGCTTTGGGACAGGGTAACGGCTACACCTTC,CSALGQGNGYTF
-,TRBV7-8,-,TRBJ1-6,TGTGCCAGCAGCCAGACAGGTTTAGGGGGTTCACCCCTCCACTTT,CASSQTGLGGSPLHF
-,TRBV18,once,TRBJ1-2,TGTGCCAGCTCTTTCGAAGAGGCGGTCCGAGCTAACTATGGCTACACCTTC,CASSFEEAVRANYGYTF
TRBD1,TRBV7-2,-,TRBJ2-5,TGTGCCAGCAGCTTAGGGGGACAGGGGACGGAGACCCAGTACTTC,CASSLGGQGTETQYF
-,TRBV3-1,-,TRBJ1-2,TGTGCCAGCAGCCCCGGGGGGACCTCCGGTAATGGCTACACCTTC,CASSPGGTSGNGYTF
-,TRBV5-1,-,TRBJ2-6,TGCGCCAGCAGCAACCTAGGGGCCAACGTCCTGACTTTC,CASSNLGANVLTF
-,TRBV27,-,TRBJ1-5,TGTGCCAGCAGTTTAAACCGCAATCAGCCCCAGCATTTT,CASSLNRNQPQHF
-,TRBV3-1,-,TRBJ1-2,TGTGCCAGCAGCCCAGGCGGGACTCGGAGCTACACCTTC,CASSPGGTRSYTF
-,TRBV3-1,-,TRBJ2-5,TGTGCCAGCAGCCAAGATCCAGGGACGGAGACCCAGTACTTC,CASSQDPGTETQYF
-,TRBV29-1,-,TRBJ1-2,TGCAGCGTCTCCCAGGGGTTGGTCGGCTACACCTTC,CSVSQGLVGYTF
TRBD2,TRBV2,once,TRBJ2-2,TGTGCCAGCAGAAAACTAGCGGGGGGGTACACCGGGGAGCTGTTTTTT,CASRKLAGGYTGELFF
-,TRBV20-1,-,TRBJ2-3,TGCAGTGCTAAAAGTCAGCGGGTGGGGTTATATTGGGTGCAGTATTTT,CSAKSQRVGLYWVQYF
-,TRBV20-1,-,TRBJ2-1,TGCAGTGCTAGACCCCGCCAGCGGGCATACAATGAGCAGTTCTTC,CSARPRQRAYNEQFF
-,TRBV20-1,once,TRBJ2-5,TGCAGTGCCCCCGCTCCGGGGAAAGAGACCCAGTACTTC,CSAPAPGKETQYF
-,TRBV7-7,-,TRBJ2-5,TGTGCTAGCAGCTTAACTCAGTTCCAAGAGACCCAGTACTTC,CASSLTQFQETQYF
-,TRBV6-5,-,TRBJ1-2,TGTGCCAGCAGTTCCATCGGACAGAACTATGGCTACACCTTC,CASSSIGQNYGYTF
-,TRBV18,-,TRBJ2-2,TGTGCCAGCTCACCGCAGATGGAGGCCGGGGAGCTGTTTTTT,CASSPQMEAGELFF
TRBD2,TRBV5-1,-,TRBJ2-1,TGCGCCAGCAGCTTGGAGTTGCGGGGGGCATCTATAGATGAGCAGTTCTTC,CASSLELRGASIDEQFF
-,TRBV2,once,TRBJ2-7,TGTGCCATCGGGGGGACAGGAACTACCGAGCAGTACTTC,CAIGGTGTTEQYF
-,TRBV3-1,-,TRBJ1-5,TGTGCCAGCAGCCAAGGGCACATCAATCAGCCCCAGCATTTT,CASSQGHINQPQHF
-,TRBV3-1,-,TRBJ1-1,TGTGCCAGCGCGGCGAACACTGAAGCTTTCTTT,CASAANTEAFF
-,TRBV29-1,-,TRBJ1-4,TGCAGCGTTGGAGATGAAAAACTGTTTTTT,CSVGDEKLFF
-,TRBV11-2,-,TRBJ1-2,TGTGCCAGCAGCCCCGGGCCGGCAGCCTATGGCTACACCTTC,CASSPGPAAYGYTF
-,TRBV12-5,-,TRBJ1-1,TGTGCTAGTGGTTTGGTCCGGGGGGCCAGAGGGTACGACACTGAAGCTTTCTTT,CASGLVRGARGYDTEAFF
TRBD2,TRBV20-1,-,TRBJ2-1,TGCAGTGCTTCGGATCTAGCGGGGGGGTCCAGCTCCTACAATGAGCAGTTCTTC,CSASDLAGGSSSYNEQFF
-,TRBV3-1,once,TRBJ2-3,TGTGCCAGCAGCCAAAGGGGTACGCAGTATTTT,CASSQRGTQYF
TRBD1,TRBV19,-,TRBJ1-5,TGTGCCAGTAGTCCGAACCCAGGGGGCGGCAATCAGCCCCAGCATTTT,CASSPNPGGGNQPQHF
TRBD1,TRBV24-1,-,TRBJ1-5,TGTGCCACCAACGGACAGGGTGCCCATCAGCCCCAGCATTTT,CATNGQGAHQPQHF
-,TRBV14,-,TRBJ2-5,TGTGCCAGCAGCCGTCTAGGAGAGACCCAGTACTTC,CASSRLGETQYF
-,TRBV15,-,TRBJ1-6,TGTGCCACGGGTCAGGTTCGGGATTCACCCCTCCACTTT,CATGQVRDSPLHF
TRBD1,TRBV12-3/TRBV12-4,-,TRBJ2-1,TGTGCCAGCAGTTCCGGACAGGGGCTCTCCTTC,CASSSGQGLSF
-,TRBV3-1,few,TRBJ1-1,TGTGCCAGCAGCCCCGGCGGGGGGAACACTGAAGCTTTCTTT,CASSPGGGNTEAFF
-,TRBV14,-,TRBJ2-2,TGTGCCAGCAGCCATCGGTACGGACCGAACACCGGGGAGCTGTTTTTT,CASSHRYGPNTGELFF
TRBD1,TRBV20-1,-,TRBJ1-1,TGCAGTGCTAGATCCCTGACAGGGATAAATGAAGCTTTCTTT,CSARSLTGINEAFF
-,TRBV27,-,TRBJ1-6,TGTGCCAGCAGTTACGGGGATGGGCATTCACCCCTCCACTTT,CASSYGDGHSPLHF
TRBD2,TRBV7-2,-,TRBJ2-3,TGTGCCAGCAGCGCTAAAGGTCCTAGCGGGGGAGATACGCAGTATTTT,CASSAKGPSGGDTQYF
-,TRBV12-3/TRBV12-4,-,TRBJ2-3,TGTGCCAGCACAAATACTCGCACAGATACGCAGTATTTT,CASTNTRTDTQYF
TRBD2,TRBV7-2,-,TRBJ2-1,TGTGCCAGCAGCGGTCTAGCGGGGGGCGGGAATGAGCAGTTCTTC,CASSGLAGGGNEQFF
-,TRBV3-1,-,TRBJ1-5,TGTGCCAGCAGCCCCGAAGGCGATAGGCGGGGACAGCATTTT,CASSPEGDRRGQHF
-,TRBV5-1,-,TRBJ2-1,TGCGCCAGCAGCTTGGCTGGTTATGAGCAGTTCTTC,CASSLAGYEQFF
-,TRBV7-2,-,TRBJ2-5,TGTGCCAGCAGCTTGCAGGATCAAGAGACCCAGTACTTC,CASSLQDQETQYF
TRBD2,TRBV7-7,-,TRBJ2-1,TGTGCTAGCAGCCGTTCTCTAGCGGGGGGCAATGAGCAGTTCTTC,CASSRSLAGGNEQFF